The 22 T cell receptor beta chains in this list originate from one sample, sequenced in a study of T cells after yellow fever vaccination (dated by TCRdb to between 2018 and 2021). Taken with the paper, the label for treatment or condition translates to: live attenuated yellow fever vaccine strain. The library was produced with 5' RACE. The instrument was an Illumina NovaSeq 6000. TCRdb reran the public reads through fastp at Q25 and MiXCR, keeping productive beta chains. Rows with one shared CDR3 protein collapse into an entry with the most common genes and DNA. Here the sample has approximately 250,000 distinct CDR3 sequences; roughly 4% occur a single time. The ten most abundant clones make up roughly a fifth of the sample. The material was PBMCs, obtained 15 days after the yellow fever booster vaccination. All receptors come from a man younger than 35 who received the YFV17D yellow fever vaccine.

Comment on this clonotype: This may be a read error, as it is one base from a much larger clone. The chain uses TRBV4-2 and TRBJ2-5; 15 nucleotides match TRBD2. CDR1 is LGHNA and CDR2 is YNFKEQ in the germline V gene. J gave up 1 base and V 4 bases, and 4 bases lay outside the gene matches. The CDR3 totals 17 residues. The CDR3 DNA reads TGTGCCAGCAGCCTGGGACTAGCGGGGGGACTCCAAGAGACCCAGTACTTC. Protein product: CASSLGLAGGLQETQYF.

This clonotype was counted at least ten times. The V gene is TRBV7-2, the J gene TRBJ2-1; 7 bases map to TRBD1. This CDR3 comprises 17 residues. Germline loops: CDR1 SGHTA, CDR2 FQGNSA. V gave up 1 base and J gave up 1 base; unmatched junction bases: 7. For the CDR3, the DNA is TGTGCCAGCAGCTTAGATAGGGGGCATGGTTCCTACAATGAGCAGTTCTTC. Protein: CASSLDRGHGSYNEQFF.

In its sample, this clonotype was seen many times. Mismatch with germline at one junction end may stem from a read error. The chain couples TRBV7-7 to TRBJ2-1; 12 bases map to TRBD2. The length of the CDR3 is 15 residues. The germline gives CDR1 SSHAT, CDR2 FNYEAQ (reference sequence). The CDR3 here is CASSTGLAGYNEQFF. The CDR3 DNA sequence: TGTGCTAGCAGCACGGGACTAGCGGGCTACAATGAGCAGTTCTTC.

This clonotype was found once. This chain uses TRBV18 with TRBJ2-3; D is perhaps TRBD2 (5 bases). Trimming took off 6 bases at V and 2 bases at J, with 24 bases between the two ends. The germline gives CDR1 KGHSH, CDR2 LQKENI. This CDR3 spans 18 amino acids. The CDR3 loop is CASSPKITGPGITDTQYF. The DNA for the CDR3 is TGTGCCAGCTCCCCAAAAATTACCGGGCCGGGAATCACAGATACGCAGTATTTT. The full variable domain, with the rest looked up from reference TRBV18 and TRBJ2-3, is NAGVMQNPRHLVRRRGQEARLRCSPMKGHSHVYWYRQLPEEGLKFMVYLQKENIIDESGMPKERFSAEFPKEGPSILRIQQVVRGDSAAYFCASSPKITGPGITDTQYFGPGTRLTVL.

This clonotype occurred many times. The chain uses TRBV7-3 and TRBJ2-2; perhaps TRBD2 as D (7 bases). The CDR3 consists of 16 residues. The germline CDR1 and CDR2 sequences are SGHTA and FQGTGA. Trimming removed 0 bases at V and 8 bases at J, with 16 bases between. CDR3: CASSLTGGGSQGELFF. CDR3 coding DNA: TGTGCCAGCAGCTTAACGGGAGGGGGTAGCCAAGGGGAGCTGTTTTTT. The whole variable domain, filled in from reference TRBV7-3 and TRBJ2-2, reads GAGVSQTPSNKVTEKGKYVELRCDPISGHTALYWYRQSLGQGPEFLIYFQGTGAADDSGLPNDRFFAVRPEGSVSTLKIQRTERGDSAVYLCASSLTGGGSQGELFFGEGSRLTVL.

This clonotype came up many times. The chain is built from TRBV2 and TRBJ1-5; no firm D call. CDR1 and CDR2 from the germline V gene are SNHLY and FYNNEI. This CDR3 spans 12 amino acids. Trimming removed 6 bases from V and 7 bases from J, with 10 bases in between. The CDR3 DNA is TGTGCCAGCAGGTTAACGGGGCAGCCCCAGCATTTT. It translates to CASRLTGQPQHF.

This clonotype appeared many times. The V gene is TRBV7-8, the J gene TRBJ1-1, with a tentative D call TRBD1 (6 bases). V lost 4 bases to trimming and J lost 11 bases, with 17 bases between them. This CDR3 spans 13 amino acids. CDR1 and CDR2 from the germline V gene are SGHVS and FQNEAQ. The CDR3: CASSSRTARVAFF. CDR3 nucleotides: TGTGCCAGCAGCTCACGGACAGCACGAGTCGCTTTCTTT.

Note on this clonotype: This may stem from a read error, because a much larger clone lies one nucleotide away. The rearrangement links TRBV7-2 to TRBJ2-1; a possible D gene is TRBD1 (7 bases). CDR3 size: 13 residues. Germline assignment: CDR1 SGHTA and CDR2 FQGNSA. The CDR3 loop reads CSSRSGGKDEQFF. CDR3 bases: TGTTCCAGCAGATCAGGGGGGAAGGATGAGCAGTTCTTC. The whole variable domain, filled in from reference TRBV7-2 and TRBJ2-1, reads GAGVSQSPSNKVTEKGKDVELRCDPISGHTALYWYRQSLGQGLEFLIYFQGNSAPDKSGLPSDRFSAERTGGSVSTLTIQRTQQEDSAVYLCSSRSGGKDEQFFGPGTRLTVL.

This clonotype was detected many times. V usage is TRBV5-1 and J usage is TRBJ1-3, with a possible D match to TRBD1 (6 bases). Germline V gene sequence: CDR1 SGHRS, CDR2 YFSETQ. V was clipped by 2 bases and J by 0 bases, with 9 bases between them. The CDR3 has 15 amino acids. The CDR3 reads CASSLLTGSGNTIYF. The CDR3 DNA is TGCGCCAGCAGCTTACTGACAGGCTCTGGAAACACCATATATTTT.

The table lists this clonotype with many counts. The chain carries TRBV20-1 and TRBJ2-2; 8 bases fit TRBD2. The germline CDR1 and CDR2 sequences are DFQATT and SNEGSKA (reference sequence). V lost 0 bases and J lost 4; bases outside the gene matches: 10. This CDR3 contains 17 residues. CDR3 sequence (DNA): TGCAGTGCTAGAGACCCCTGGACTAGCACGGGCACCGGGGAGCTGTTTTTT. This gives the protein CSARDPWTSTGTGELFF.

As to this clonotype: This may be a read error: a much more frequent sequence differs by one nucleotide. It is likely a read error, because the conserved phenylalanine at the end of the CDR3 is missing. The chain carries TRBV4-1 and TRBJ1-1, with D tentatively TRBD1 (6 bases). The V end was cut by 3 bases, the J end by 6 bases, with 14 bases between. CDR1 MGHRA and CDR2 YSYEKL come from the germline V gene. The CDR3 sequence is 14 residues long. The CDR3 DNA follows: TGCGCCAGCAGCCAGACTGCGGACAGACCTGAAGCTTTCCTT. It codes for CASSQTADRPEAFL.

In its sample, this clonotype was seen many times. The chain uses TRBV12-3 or TRBV12-4 and TRBJ1-5; D may be TRBD1 (5 bases). The CDR3 totals 12 residues. V was cut by 6 bases and J by 7 bases, with 10 bases left in between. CDR3 in amino acids: CASRFGAQPQHF. Here the CDR3 DNA reads TGTGCCAGCAGGTTCGGGGCCCAGCCCCAGCATTTT.

This clonotype was recorded many times. The chain combines TRBV7-3 with TRBJ2-3; 9 positions agree with TRBD2. The CDR3 consists of 17 residues. Trimming cost V 1 base and J 4 bases; bases outside gene matches: 9. CDR1 and CDR2 from the germline V gene are SGHTA and FQGTGA. Here the CDR3 DNA reads TGTGCCAGCAGCTTAATCGGGCTAGCGGGGATTGCAGATACGCAGTATTTT. It specifies CASSLIGLAGIADTQYF.

This clonotype showed up many times. This chain uses TRBV5-4 with TRBJ1-4, with TRBD1 matching over 9 bases. J gave up 1 base and V 4 bases, and 5 bases lay outside the gene matches. Germline CDR1 is SGHNT and CDR2 is YYREEE (reference sequence). The CDR3 sequence is 16 residues long. The CDR3 coding sequence is TGTGCCAGCAGCCCGGGACAGGGAGGAACTAATGAAAAACTGTTTTTT. It is translated as CASSPGQGGTNEKLFF. Combining the CDR3 with reference TRBV5-4 and TRBJ1-4 gives the whole variable domain ETGVTQSPTHLIKTRGQQVTLRCSSQSGHNTVSWYQQALGQGPQFIFQYYREEENGRGNFPPRFSGLQFPNYSSELNVNALELDDSALYLCASSPGQGGTNEKLFFGSGTQLSVL.

In its sample, this clonotype was seen many times. The CDR3 nucleotides read TGTGCCAGCTCACGTGCGGAAACGAGGGGGCGGTTCTTGTCGAACACCGGGGAGCTGTTTTTT. Translated, it gives CASSRAETRGRFLSNTGELFF. The chain couples TRBV18 to TRBJ2-2, with TRBD1 identical over 7 bases. CDR1 and CDR2 from the germline V gene are KGHSH and LQKENI. The V gene end was trimmed by 4 bases and the J gene end by 0 bases; junction bases not matched to a gene: 20. CDR3 length: 21 amino acids.

Many counts were recorded for this clonotype. The chain links TRBV4-1 to TRBJ1-6, with unresolved D. The CDR3 is 17 residues long. The germline gives CDR1 MGHRA, CDR2 YSYEKL. V lost 4 bases and J lost 7, with 20 bases in between. This chain's CDR3 is CASSPTPPRRRNSPLHF. CDR3 coding DNA: TGCGCCAGCAGCCCCACCCCCCCGCGCAGACGCAATTCACCCCTCCACTTT.

This clonotype occurred many times. The chain joins TRBV5-1 to TRBJ2-2; the D is unclear. This CDR3 is built from 16 residues. The V gene lost 2 bases and the J gene lost 4 bases, with 15 bases spanning the gap. Germline V gene data show CDR1 as SGHRS and CDR2 as YFSETQ. CDR3: CASSFRSPKITGELFF. Written as DNA, the CDR3 is TGCGCCAGCAGCTTTAGGTCCCCCAAAATCACCGGGGAGCTGTTTTTT.

This clonotype showed up many times. This chain joins TRBV20-1 and TRBJ2-3; TRBD1 agrees at 8 bases. This CDR3 has 14 residues. The V gene's germline CDR1 is DFQATT and CDR2 SNEGSKA (reference sequence). The J segment lost 1 base and the V segment lost 3 bases, leaving 3 bases of the junction unmatched. For the CDR3, the DNA is TGCAGTGCTAGCACAGGGGGAGGCACAGATACGCAGTATTTT. Translation gives CSASTGGGTDTQYF.

This clonotype was observed at least ten times. This chain connects TRBV7-2 to TRBJ1-4, with D perhaps TRBD1 (5 bases). The CDR3 contains 16 residues. V dropped 0 bases and J dropped 5 bases, with 13 bases sitting between them. The germline V gene encodes CDR1 SGHTA and CDR2 FQGNSA. The DNA for the CDR3 is TGTGCCAGCAGCTTAGCCGCCACAGACAGCAATGAAAAACTGTTTTTT. Its translation: CASSLAATDSNEKLFF.

This clonotype showed up many times. The rearrangement links TRBV7-2 to TRBJ2-2; D unclear. The CDR3 runs to 13 residues. CDR1 is SGHTA and CDR2 is FQGNSA in the germline V gene. Trimming removed 5 bases at V and 5 bases at J, with 9 bases between. This CDR3 reads CASSPDWTGELFF. The CDR3 DNA is TGTGCCAGCAGCCCCGACTGGACCGGGGAGCTGTTTTTT. Looking up the rest from reference TRBV7-2 and TRBJ2-2 gives the full variable domain: GAGVSQSPSNKVTEKGKDVELRCDPISGHTALYWYRQSLGQGLEFLIYFQGNSAPDKSGLPSDRFSAERTGGSVSTLTIQRTQQEDSAVYLCASSPDWTGELFFGEGSRLTVL.

This clonotype appeared many times. J is TRBJ1-1 and V is TRBV10-3; 7 bases are shared with TRBD1. The CDR3 totals 13 residues. V was pared by 9 bases and J by 1 base, with 5 bases of the junction left unmatched. Looked up from germline, CDR1 is ENHRY and CDR2 is SYGVKD. This CDR3 reads CAIQTGPNTEAFF. The CDR3 nucleotides read TGTGCCATTCAGACAGGGCCGAACACTGAAGCTTTCTTT.

Ten or more counts support this clonotype. This chain uses TRBV5-1 with TRBJ2-2; D possibly corresponds to TRBD1 (5 bases). The CDR3 consists of 15 residues. Trimming removed 7 bases from V and 8 bases from J, with 21 bases in between. Germline CDR1 is SGHRS and CDR2 is YFSETQ. The CDR3 sequence is CASRMGPMIGGELFF. The CDR3 coding sequence is TGCGCCAGCCGCATGGGGCCGATGATAGGTGGGGAGCTGTTTTTT.